This TCR beta chain was sequenced in a study of blood T cell repertoires in COVID-19. Study in general: Acute and convalescent COVID-19 specimens originated in the United States, Italy and Spain. T cells, B-cell-depleted T cells, or PBMCs supplied cDNA or gDNA.

V dropped 2 bases and J dropped 0 bases, with 13 bases sitting between them. CDR1 KGHSH and CDR2 LQKENI come from the germline V gene. The CDR3 is 16 amino acids. As originally analysed: Estimation of nucleated cell counts was performed using reference gene primer amplification. Some clones are missing from TCRdb's copy, which holds only in-frame ones; the method was immunoSEQ multiplex PCR. That table furnishes V, J and clone size, whereas the DNA furnished D and trimming. This table has 80,000 to 130,000 clones, 70% to 90% appearing once. The study recruited people aged roughly 18 to 100 years across about two dozen US areas.

The V call is TRBV18, the J call TRBJ1-2, with no clear D. This clonotype was obtained from a woman between 45 and 65 years old who had recovered from COVID-19. The specimen sequenced was PBMCs or T cells enriched from blood (not recorded which). CDR3 nucleotide sequence: TGTGCCAGCTCACCAGATTCGGGAACCCCTAACTATGGCTACACCTTC. This codes for CASSPDSGTPNYGYTF. The entire variable domain, with the rest obtained from reference TRBV18 and TRBJ1-2, is as follows: NAGVMQNPRHLVRRRGQEARLRCSPMKGHSHVYWYRQLPEEGLKFMVYLQKENIIDESGMPKERFSAEFPKEGPSILRIQQVVRGDSAAYFCASSPDSGTPNYGYTFGSGTRLTVV.